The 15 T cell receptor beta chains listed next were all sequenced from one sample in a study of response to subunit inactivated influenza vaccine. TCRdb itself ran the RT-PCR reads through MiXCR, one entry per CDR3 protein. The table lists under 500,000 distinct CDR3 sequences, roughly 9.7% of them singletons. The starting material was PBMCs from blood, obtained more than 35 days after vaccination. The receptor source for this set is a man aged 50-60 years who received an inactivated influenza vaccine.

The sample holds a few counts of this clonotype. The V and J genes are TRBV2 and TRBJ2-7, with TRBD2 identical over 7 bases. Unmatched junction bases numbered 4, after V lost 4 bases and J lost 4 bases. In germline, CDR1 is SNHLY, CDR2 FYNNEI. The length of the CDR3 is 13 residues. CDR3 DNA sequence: TGTGCCAGCAGTGGCGGGGGACGTTACGAGCAGTACTTC. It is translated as CASSGGGRYEQYF.

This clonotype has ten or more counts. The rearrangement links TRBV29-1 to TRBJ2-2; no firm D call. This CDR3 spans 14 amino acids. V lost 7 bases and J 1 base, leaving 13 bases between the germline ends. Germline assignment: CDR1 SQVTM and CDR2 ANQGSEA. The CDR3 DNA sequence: TGCAGCGCCGGCCGGCAACAGAACACCGGGGAGCTGTTTTTT. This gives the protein CSAGRQQNTGELFF.

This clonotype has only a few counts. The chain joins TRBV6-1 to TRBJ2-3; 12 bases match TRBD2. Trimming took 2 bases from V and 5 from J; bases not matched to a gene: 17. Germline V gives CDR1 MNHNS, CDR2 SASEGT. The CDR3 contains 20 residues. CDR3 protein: CASSEWAGTSGSFEKDTQYF. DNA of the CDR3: TGTGCCAGCAGTGAATGGGCGGGGACTAGCGGGTCCTTCGAGAAAGATACGCAGTATTTT.

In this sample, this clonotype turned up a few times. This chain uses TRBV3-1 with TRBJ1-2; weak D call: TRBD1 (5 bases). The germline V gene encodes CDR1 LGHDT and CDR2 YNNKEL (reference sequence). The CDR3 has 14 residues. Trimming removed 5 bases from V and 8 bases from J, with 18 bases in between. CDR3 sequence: CASSSFRDAKGYTF. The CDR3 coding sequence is TGTGCCAGCAGCTCTTTCCGGGACGCGAAAGGCTACACCTTC. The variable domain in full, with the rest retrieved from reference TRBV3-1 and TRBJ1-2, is DTAVSQTPKYLVTQMGNDKSIKCEQNLGHDTMYWYKQDSKKFLKIMFSYNNKELIINETVPNRFSPKSPDKAHLNLHINSLELGDSAVYFCASSSFRDAKGYTFGSGTRLTVV.

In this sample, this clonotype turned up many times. CDR3 bases: TGTGCCAGCAGCTTGCTGACGGGGAGGGGGTCGGATACGCAGTATTTT. This translates into CASSLLTGRGSDTQYF. The gene calls are TRBV7-2 and TRBJ2-3; D might be TRBD2 (7 bases). Germline CDR1 reads SGHTA; CDR2 reads FQGNSA. V lost 3 bases and J 6 bases, leaving 19 bases between the germline ends. CDR3 length: 16 residues.

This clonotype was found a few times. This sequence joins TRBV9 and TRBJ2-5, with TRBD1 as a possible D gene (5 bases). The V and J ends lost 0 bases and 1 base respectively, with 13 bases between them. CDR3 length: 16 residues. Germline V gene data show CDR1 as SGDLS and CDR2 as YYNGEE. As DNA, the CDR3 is TGTGCCAGCAGCGTAGGTCCGACAGAGCCCCAAGAGACCCAGTACTTC. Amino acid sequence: CASSVGPTEPQETQYF.

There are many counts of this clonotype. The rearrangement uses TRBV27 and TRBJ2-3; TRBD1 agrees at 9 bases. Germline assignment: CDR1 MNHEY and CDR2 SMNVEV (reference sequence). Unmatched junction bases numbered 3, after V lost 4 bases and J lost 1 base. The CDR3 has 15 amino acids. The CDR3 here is CASSYRGRGTDTQYF. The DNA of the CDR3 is TGTGCCAGCAGTTACAGGGGGCGCGGCACAGATACGCAGTATTTT.

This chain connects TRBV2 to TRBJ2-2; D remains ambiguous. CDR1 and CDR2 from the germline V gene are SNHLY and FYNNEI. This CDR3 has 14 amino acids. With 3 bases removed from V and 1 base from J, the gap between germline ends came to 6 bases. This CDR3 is CASSEALNTGELFF. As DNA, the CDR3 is TGTGCCAGCAGTGAGGCCCTGAACACCGGGGAGCTGTTTTTT.

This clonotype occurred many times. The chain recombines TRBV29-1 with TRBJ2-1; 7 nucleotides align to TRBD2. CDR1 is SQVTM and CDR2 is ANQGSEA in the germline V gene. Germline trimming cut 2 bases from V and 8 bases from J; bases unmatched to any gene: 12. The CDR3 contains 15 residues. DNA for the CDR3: TGCAGCGTTGAACCGTTACGGCGGGAGAACTATGAGCAGTTCTTC. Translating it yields CSVEPLRRENYEQFF.

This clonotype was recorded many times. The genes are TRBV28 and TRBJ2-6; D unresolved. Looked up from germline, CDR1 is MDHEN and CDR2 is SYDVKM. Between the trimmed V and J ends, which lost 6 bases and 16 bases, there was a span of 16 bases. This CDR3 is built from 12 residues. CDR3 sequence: CASSRSLWALTF. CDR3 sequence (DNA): TGTGCCAGCAGCCGTTCCCTGTGGGCACTGACTTTC.

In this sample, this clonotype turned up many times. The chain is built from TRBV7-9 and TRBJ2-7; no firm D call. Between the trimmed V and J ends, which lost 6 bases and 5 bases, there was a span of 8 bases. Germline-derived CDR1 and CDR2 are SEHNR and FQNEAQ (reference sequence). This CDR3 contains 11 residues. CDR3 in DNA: TGTGCCAGCAGTTTTGGGGACGAGCAGTACTTC. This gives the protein CASSFGDEQYF.

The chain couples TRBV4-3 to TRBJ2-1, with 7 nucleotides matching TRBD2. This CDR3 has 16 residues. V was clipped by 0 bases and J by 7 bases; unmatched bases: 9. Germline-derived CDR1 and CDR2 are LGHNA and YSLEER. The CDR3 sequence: CASSQDWRGLGNEQFF. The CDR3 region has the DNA TGCGCCAGCAGCCAAGATTGGCGGGGGTTGGGTAATGAGCAGTTCTTC.

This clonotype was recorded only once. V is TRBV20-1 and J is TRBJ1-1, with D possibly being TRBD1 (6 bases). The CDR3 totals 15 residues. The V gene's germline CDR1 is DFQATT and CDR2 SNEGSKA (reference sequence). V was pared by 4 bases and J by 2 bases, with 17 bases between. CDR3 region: CSATGGGGDNTEAFF. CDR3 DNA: TGCAGTGCTACAGGCGGAGGGGGGGACAACACTGAAGCTTTCTTT.

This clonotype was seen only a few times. CDR3 residues: CSAELAGGPNEQFF. CDR3 nucleotides: TGCAGTGCGGAACTAGCGGGGGGCCCCAATGAGCAGTTCTTC. The chain joins TRBV20-1 to TRBJ2-1; 12 bases map to TRBD2. J was trimmed by 6 bases and V by 6 bases; bases with no gene match: 6. This CDR3 has 14 amino acids. In germline, CDR1 is DFQATT, CDR2 SNEGSKA (reference sequence).

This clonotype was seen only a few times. CDR3 loop: CASSLSGGPTRTIYF. For the CDR3, the DNA is TGTGCCAGCAGTTTGTCGGGGGGTCCTACCCGCACCATATATTTT. The chain combines TRBV12-3 or TRBV12-4 with TRBJ1-3; maybe TRBD1 (5 bases). The V gene lost 3 bases and the J gene lost 9 bases, with 18 bases spanning the gap. This CDR3 comprises 15 residues.